The entry that follows covers one T cell receptor beta chain sequence. Looked up from germline, CDR1 is MDHEN and CDR2 is SYDVKM. This CDR3 region has 14 residues. The J segment lost 4 bases and the V segment lost 10 bases, leaving 9 bases of the junction unmatched. This sample is part of a study of blood T cell repertoires in COVID-19. Using immunoSEQ multiplex PCR, the repertoire was profiled, and TCRdb retains in-frame clones only, with some absent. This sample has approximately 210,000 clones, with over 65% found just once. The receptor was derived from a woman aged 70-85 years with active or convalescent COVID-19. The specimen was peripheral blood. This chain uses TRBV28 with TRBJ1-4; 7 nucleotides match TRBD1. CDR3 bases: TGTGCCACGAAGGGGGCGGAAGTTAATGAAAAACTGTTTTTT. Protein: CATKGAEVNEKLFF. Together with reference TRBV28 and TRBJ1-4, the CDR3 gives the full variable domain: DVKVTQSSRYLVKRTGEKVFLECVQDMDHENMFWYRQDPGLGLRLIYFSYDVKMKEKGDIPEGYSVSREKKERFSLILESASTNQTSMYLCATKGAEVNEKLFFGSGTQLSVL.